This entry lists 11 T cell receptor beta chains sequenced from one sample in a study of blood T cell repertoires in COVID-19 (dated by TCRdb to 2019 to 2021). The method behind the library was the immunoSEQ multiplex PCR assay. TCRdb limited this immuneACCESS table to in-frame rearrangements with V and J called. A share of clones is missing; checked studies link under half to unresolved V genes, and the rest is unexplained. The sample profile shows around 100,000 clones; about 87% of them were found once. 15% of the sample comes from the top ten. Sequences were obtained from peripheral blood. These receptors originate from a man between 50 and 59 years old with acute or convalescent COVID-19.

This chain uses TRBV6-5 with TRBJ1-1; TRBD1 matches 8 bases. V lost 5 bases, J lost 4 bases, and 0 bases stayed unmatched. The germline V gene encodes CDR1 MNHEY and CDR2 SVGAGI. The CDR3 runs 12 residues. CDR3: CASSTGGTEAFF. The CDR3 DNA sequence: TGTGCCAGCAGTACAGGGGGCACTGAAGCTTTCTTT.

The gene calls are TRBV5-5 and TRBJ1-2, with 10 bases lining up with TRBD1. Germline V gives CDR1 SGHKS, CDR2 YYEKEE (reference sequence). V lost 4 bases, J lost 8 bases, and 8 bases stayed unmatched. The CDR3 sequence is 14 residues long. CDR3 loop: CASSPGQGHGGYTF. The CDR3 DNA is TGTGCCAGCAGCCCGGGACAGGGGCATGGAGGCTACACCTTC.

The chain combines TRBV12-3 or TRBV12-4 with TRBJ1-2, with TRBD1 identical over 8 bases. J lost 8 bases, V lost 6 bases, and 8 bases had no gene match. CDR3 length: 13 residues. The DNA of the CDR3 is TGTGCCAGCAGGCAAACAGGGGGAAGAGGCTACACCTTC. Amino acids: CASRQTGGRGYTF.

The chain joins TRBV4-1 to TRBJ1-2, with 8 nucleotides matching TRBD1. Germline values: CDR1 MGHRA, CDR2 YSYEKL. The V and J ends lost 1 base and 2 bases, in that order; junction bases with no gene match: 0. This CDR3 comprises 14 residues. The CDR3 DNA reads as TGCGCCAGCAGCCAAGGGACAGGGAACTATGGCTACACCTTC. Amino acid sequence: CASSQGTGNYGYTF.

Here the CDR3 reads CASREGRKVTTNEKLFF. For the CDR3, the DNA is TGCGCCAGCAGGGAAGGGAGGAAGGTTACAACTAATGAAAAACTGTTTTTT. J is TRBJ1-4 and V is TRBV5-1; D ambiguous. The V and J ends lost 5 bases and 0 bases respectively, with 17 bases between them. Germline V gene data show CDR1 as SGHRS and CDR2 as YFSETQ. The CDR3 length is 17 residues.

The chain has TRBV5-5 and TRBJ1-2; D is ambiguous. V was clipped by 3 bases and J by 0 bases, with 15 bases between them. The germline CDR1 and CDR2 sequences are SGHKS and YYEKEE (reference sequence). The length of the CDR3 is 16 residues. Here the CDR3 reads CASSSLLERANYGYTF. CDR3 nucleotides: TGTGCCAGCAGCTCCCTCTTGGAGAGAGCTAACTATGGCTACACCTTC. The full variable domain, completed using reference TRBV5-5 and TRBJ1-2, is DAGVTQSPTHLIKTRGQQVTLRCSPISGHKSVSWYQQVLGQGPQFIFQYYEKEERGRGNFPDRFSARQFPNYSSELNVNALLLGDSALYLCASSSLLERANYGYTFGSGTRLTVV.

V gene TRBV29-1 combines with J gene TRBJ2-3; 10 nucleotides agree with TRBD2. CDR1 is SQVTM, CDR2 ANQGSEA, per germline. This CDR3 contains 15 residues. V shed 6 bases, J shed 0 bases, and the junction held 6 bases outside the gene matches. CDR3: CSVTGTSASTDTQYF. Written as DNA, the CDR3 is TGCAGCGTCACCGGGACTAGCGCCAGCACAGATACGCAGTATTTT.

The rearrangement links TRBV28 to TRBJ1-2; D may be TRBD1 (6 bases). This CDR3 is built from 15 residues. Germline lookup yields CDR1 MDHEN and CDR2 SYDVKM. V was pared by 5 bases and J by 3 bases, with 16 bases between. The CDR3 coding sequence is TGTGCCAGCAGTCTAGGGACTAAGGGGGACTATGGCTACACCTTC. It specifies CASSLGTKGDYGYTF.

V and J are TRBV5-1 and TRBJ2-1; 8 positions agree with TRBD1. V lost 2 bases and J lost 9; bases outside the gene matches: 7. Germline lookup yields CDR1 SGHRS and CDR2 YFSETQ. CDR3 size: 14 residues. The CDR3 DNA sequence: TGCGCCAGCAGCTTAGGACAGGGTCATGTTGAGCAGTTCTTC. This sequence encodes CASSLGQGHVEQFF.

The CDR3 nucleotides read TGTGCCAGCAGCTCCGGGACAGGGGCTTCCGGGGAGCTGTTTTTT. This gives the protein CASSSGTGASGELFF. The chain combines TRBV4-2 with TRBJ2-2; TRBD1 matches at 10 bases. This CDR3 region has 15 residues. Germline CDR1 LGHNA, CDR2 YNFKEQ. The trim removed 5 bases at V and 6 bases at J, leaving 6 bases unmatched.

This clone was seen only a few times. J is TRBJ2-1 and V is TRBV10-3, with TRBD2 identical over 7 bases. The V gene end was trimmed by 4 bases and the J gene end by 4 bases; junction bases not matched to a gene: 4. Looked up from germline, CDR1 is ENHRY and CDR2 is SYGVKD. The CDR3 has 14 amino acids. CDR3 nucleotide sequence: TGTGCCATCAGTGGTGGCGGGAGATACAATGAGCAGTTCTTC. It codes for CAISGGGRYNEQFF.